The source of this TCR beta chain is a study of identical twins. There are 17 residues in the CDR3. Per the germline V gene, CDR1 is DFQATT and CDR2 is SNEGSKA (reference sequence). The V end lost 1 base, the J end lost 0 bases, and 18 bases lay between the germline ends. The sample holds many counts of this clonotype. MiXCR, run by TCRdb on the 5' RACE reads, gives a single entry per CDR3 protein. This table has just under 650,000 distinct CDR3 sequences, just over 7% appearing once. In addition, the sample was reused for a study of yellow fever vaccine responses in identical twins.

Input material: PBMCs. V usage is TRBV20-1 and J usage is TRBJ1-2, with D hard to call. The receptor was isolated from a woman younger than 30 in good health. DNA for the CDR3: TGCAGTGCTAGAGGCTCGCAGGCCGCGCTTTCTAACTATGGCTACACCTTC. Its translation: CSARGSQAALSNYGYTF.